This record concerns one TCR beta chain sequence. As yet, its antigen is unknown. The PCR made use of 60 Vbeta and 13 Jbeta primers. Only in-frame clones appear in the TCRdb table, and some are missing; sequencing was by immunoSEQ multiplex PCR. The data hold approximately 130,000 clones, with around 72% observed a single time. The sample originates from a study of cytomegalovirus exposure and HLA in healthy donors. Notes on the study in general: There were reportedly fewer N-insertions in an Asian-associated ancestry cluster than the roughly 700-donor mean, in a later analysis. For most TCR beta V segments, an earlier analysis put the productive rate at about 87% or about 30% of the time. TCR beta chain V- and J-gene trimming was linked, in a later analysis, to a missense variant in DCLRE1C.

From germline, CDR1 is SGDLS and CDR2 YYNGEE. The CDR3 spans 16 residues. Trimming left V 4 bases short and J 3 bases short, with 17 bases between. Sequencing input: PBMCs. The chain links TRBV9 to TRBJ2-1, with D tentatively TRBD2 (7 bases). The receptor was isolated from a woman in her forties or fifties in good health and CMV-seropositive. CDR3 coding DNA: TGTGCCAGCAGCCCGCGGCCGGGGGGCCACTACAATGAGCAGTTCTTC. Protein sequence: CASSPRPGGHYNEQFF.